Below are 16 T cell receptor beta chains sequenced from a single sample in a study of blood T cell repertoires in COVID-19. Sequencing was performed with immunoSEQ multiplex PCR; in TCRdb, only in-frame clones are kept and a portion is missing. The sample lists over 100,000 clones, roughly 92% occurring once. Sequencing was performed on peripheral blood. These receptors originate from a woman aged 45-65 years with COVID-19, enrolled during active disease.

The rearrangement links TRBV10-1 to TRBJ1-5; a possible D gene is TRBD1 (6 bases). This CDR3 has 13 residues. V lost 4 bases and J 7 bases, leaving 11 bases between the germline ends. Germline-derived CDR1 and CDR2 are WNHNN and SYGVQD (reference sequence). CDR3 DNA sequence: TGCGCCAGCAGTGGGACAGCTCGGCAGCCCCAGCATTTT. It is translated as CASSGTARQPQHF.

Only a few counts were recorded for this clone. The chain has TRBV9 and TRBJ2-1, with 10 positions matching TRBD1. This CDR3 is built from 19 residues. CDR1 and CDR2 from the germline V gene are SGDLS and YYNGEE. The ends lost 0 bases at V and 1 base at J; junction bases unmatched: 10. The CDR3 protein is CASSVVGTGASWSYNEQFF. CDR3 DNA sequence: TGTGCCAGCAGCGTAGTAGGGACAGGGGCCTCTTGGTCCTACAATGAGCAGTTCTTC. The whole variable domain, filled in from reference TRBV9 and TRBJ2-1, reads DSGVTQTPKHLITATGQRVTLRCSPRSGDLSVYWYQQSLDQGLQFLIQYYNGEERAKGNILERFSAQQFPDLHSELNLSSLELGDSALYFCASSVVGTGASWSYNEQFFGPGTRLTVL.

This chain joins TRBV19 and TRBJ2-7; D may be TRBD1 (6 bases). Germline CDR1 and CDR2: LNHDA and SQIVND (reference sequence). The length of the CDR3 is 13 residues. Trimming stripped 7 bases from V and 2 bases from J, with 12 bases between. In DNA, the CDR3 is TGTGCCAGTAAGTTTAACAGGGCCTACGAGCAGTACGTC. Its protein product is CASKFNRAYEQYV.

For the CDR3, the DNA is TGTGCCAGCAGCTTATCACGAGGAAGGGGCTACGAGCAGTACTTC. It codes for CASSLSRGRGYEQYF. This chain connects TRBV11-2 to TRBJ2-7; D might be TRBD1 (5 bases). Germline V lookup: CDR1 SGHAT, CDR2 FQNNGV. This CDR3 contains 15 residues. Trimming took off 2 bases at V and 3 bases at J, with 14 bases between the two ends.

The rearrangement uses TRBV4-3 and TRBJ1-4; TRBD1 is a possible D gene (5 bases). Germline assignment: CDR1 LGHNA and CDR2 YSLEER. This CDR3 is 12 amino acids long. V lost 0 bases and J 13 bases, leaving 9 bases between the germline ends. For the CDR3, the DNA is TGCGCCAGCAGCCAAGACCAGGGTCGACTGTTTTTT. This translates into CASSQDQGRLFF.

CDR3: CASSVTEGYNEQFF. The CDR3 nucleotides read TGTGCCAGCAGCGTTACAGAAGGTTACAATGAGCAGTTCTTC. The chain is built from TRBV7-3 and TRBJ2-1, with unresolved D. This CDR3 has 14 amino acids. Germline V lookup: CDR1 SGHTA, CDR2 FQGTGA. V shed 5 bases and J shed 4 bases, with 12 bases lying between them. The variable domain in full, completed from reference TRBV7-3 and TRBJ2-1, reads GAGVSQTPSNKVTEKGKYVELRCDPISGHTALYWYRQSLGQGPEFLIYFQGTGAADDSGLPNDRFFAVRPEGSVSTLKIQRTERGDSAVYLCASSVTEGYNEQFFGPGTRLTVL.

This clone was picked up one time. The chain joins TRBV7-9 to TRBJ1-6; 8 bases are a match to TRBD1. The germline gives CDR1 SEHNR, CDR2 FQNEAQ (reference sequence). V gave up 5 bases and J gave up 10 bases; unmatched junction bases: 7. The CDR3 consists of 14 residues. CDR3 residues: CASSKTGVGSPLHF. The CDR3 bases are TGTGCCAGCAGCAAGACAGGGGTCGGGTCACCCCTCCACTTT. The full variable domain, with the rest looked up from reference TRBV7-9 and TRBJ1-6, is DTGVSQNPRHKITKRGQNVTFRCDPISEHNRLYWYRQTLGQGPEFLTYFQNEAQLEKSRLLSDRFSAERPKGSFSTLEIQRTEQGDSAMYLCASSKTGVGSPLHFGNGTRLTVT.

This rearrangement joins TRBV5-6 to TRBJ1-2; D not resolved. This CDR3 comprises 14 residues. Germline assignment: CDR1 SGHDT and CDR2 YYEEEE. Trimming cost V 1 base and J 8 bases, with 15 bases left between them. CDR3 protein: CASSLSGKREGYTF. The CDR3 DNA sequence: TGTGCCAGCAGCTTGAGCGGGAAAAGAGAGGGCTACACCTTC.

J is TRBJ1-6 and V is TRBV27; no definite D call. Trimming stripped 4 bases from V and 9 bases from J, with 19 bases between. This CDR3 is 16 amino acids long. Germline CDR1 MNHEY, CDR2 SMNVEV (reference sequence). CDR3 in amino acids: CASSSPIFGRGSPLHF. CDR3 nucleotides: TGTGCCAGCAGTTCTCCTATATTTGGACGGGGTTCACCCCTCCACTTT.

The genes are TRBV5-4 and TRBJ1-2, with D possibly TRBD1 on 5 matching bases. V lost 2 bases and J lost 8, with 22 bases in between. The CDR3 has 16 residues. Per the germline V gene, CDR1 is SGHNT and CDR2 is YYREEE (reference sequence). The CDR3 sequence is CASSFAGQGRTKGYTF. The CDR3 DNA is TGTGCCAGCAGCTTTGCAGGGCAGGGTAGGACCAAAGGCTACACCTTC.

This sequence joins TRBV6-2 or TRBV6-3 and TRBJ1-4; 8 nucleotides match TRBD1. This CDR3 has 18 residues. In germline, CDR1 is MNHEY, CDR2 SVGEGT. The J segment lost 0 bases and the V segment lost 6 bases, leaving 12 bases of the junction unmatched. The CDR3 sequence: CASSLTGQGPATNEKLFF. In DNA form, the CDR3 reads TGTGCCAGCAGCCTCACTGGACAGGGTCCTGCAACTAATGAAAAACTGTTTTTT.

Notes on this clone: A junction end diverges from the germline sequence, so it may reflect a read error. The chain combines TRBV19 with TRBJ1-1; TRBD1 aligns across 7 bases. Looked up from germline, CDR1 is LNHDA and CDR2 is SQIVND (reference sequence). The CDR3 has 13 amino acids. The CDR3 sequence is CASSLDRDTEAFF. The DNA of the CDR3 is TGTGCCAGTAGTCTAGACAGGGACACTGAAGCTTTCTTT.

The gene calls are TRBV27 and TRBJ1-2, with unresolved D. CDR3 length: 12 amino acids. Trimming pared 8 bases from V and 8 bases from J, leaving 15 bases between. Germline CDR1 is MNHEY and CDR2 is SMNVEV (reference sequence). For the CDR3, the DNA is TGTGCCAGCTTGTCCCCCTCGACAGGCTACACCTTC. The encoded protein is CASLSPSTGYTF.

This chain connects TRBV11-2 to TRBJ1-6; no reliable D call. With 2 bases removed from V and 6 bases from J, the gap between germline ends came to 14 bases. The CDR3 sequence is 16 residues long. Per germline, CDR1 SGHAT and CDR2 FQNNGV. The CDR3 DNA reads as TGTGCCAGCAGCTTAAAGATGGTGAGCACTAATTCACCCCTCCACTTT. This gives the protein CASSLKMVSTNSPLHF.

CDR3 region: CASSFWPTNEKLFF. CDR3 nucleotides: TGTGCCAGCAGCTTTTGGCCAACTAATGAAAAACTGTTTTTT. The chain links TRBV5-6 to TRBJ1-4; D call uncertain. Trimming took off 2 bases at V and 0 bases at J, with 5 bases between the two ends. Germline CDR1 and CDR2: SGHDT and YYEEEE. This CDR3 has 14 residues.

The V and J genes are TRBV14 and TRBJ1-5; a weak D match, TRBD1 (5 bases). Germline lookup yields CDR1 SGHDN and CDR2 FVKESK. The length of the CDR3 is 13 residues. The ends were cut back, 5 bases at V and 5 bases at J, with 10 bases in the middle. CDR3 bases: TGTGCCAGCAGCTGGGGCCGGGATCAGCCCCAGCATTTT. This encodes CASSWGRDQPQHF.